Sequencing of this T cell receptor (beta chain) was carried out in a study of blood T cell repertoires in COVID-19. This clone was seen once. CDR1 KGHDR and CDR2 SFDVKD come from the germline V gene. The trim removed 1 base at V and 9 bases at J, leaving 11 bases unmatched. The CDR3 runs 18 residues. Followed longitudinally, the Seattle patients had been enrolled during active infection. Under the authors' procedure: Reference gene primers were amplified, and this amplification served to estimate nucleated cell counts. TCRdb's table, derived via immunoSEQ multiplex PCR, lists solely in-frame clones and lacks some. The V and J calls and the clone size are those of that table, but D and trimming were determined from the DNA. This sample carries approximately 460,000 clones, 89% of them seen once, and the ten largest clones take approximately 0.9%.

This clonotype was sampled from a young man with COVID-19, enrolled during active disease. Material for sequencing was peripheral blood. The chain uses TRBV24-1 and TRBJ2-1, with 13 positions matching TRBD2. CDR3 sequence reads: CATSDFPLLAGGPSEQFF. CDR3 nucleotides: TGTGCCACCAGTGATTTCCCTTTACTAGCGGGAGGGCCGAGTGAGCAGTTCTTC.